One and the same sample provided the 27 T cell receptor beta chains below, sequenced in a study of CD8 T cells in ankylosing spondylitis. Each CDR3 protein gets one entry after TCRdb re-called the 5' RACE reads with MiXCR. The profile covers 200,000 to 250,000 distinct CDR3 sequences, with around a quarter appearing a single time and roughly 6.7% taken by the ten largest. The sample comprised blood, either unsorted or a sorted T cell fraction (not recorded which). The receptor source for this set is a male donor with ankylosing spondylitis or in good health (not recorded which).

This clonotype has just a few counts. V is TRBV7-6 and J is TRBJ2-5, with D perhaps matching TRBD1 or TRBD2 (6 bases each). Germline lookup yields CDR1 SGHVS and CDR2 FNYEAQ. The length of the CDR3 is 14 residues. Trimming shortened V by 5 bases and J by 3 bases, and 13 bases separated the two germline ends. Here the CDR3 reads CASSPRGLEETQYF. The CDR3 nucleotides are TGTGCCAGCAGCCCCCGGGGGCTGGAAGAGACCCAGTACTTC. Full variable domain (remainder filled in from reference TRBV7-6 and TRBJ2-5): GAGVSQSPRYKVTKRGQDVALRCDPISGHVSLYWYRQALGQGPEFLTYFNYEAQQDKSGLPNDRFSAERPEGSISTLTIQRTEQRDSAMYRCASSPRGLEETQYFGPGTRLLVL.

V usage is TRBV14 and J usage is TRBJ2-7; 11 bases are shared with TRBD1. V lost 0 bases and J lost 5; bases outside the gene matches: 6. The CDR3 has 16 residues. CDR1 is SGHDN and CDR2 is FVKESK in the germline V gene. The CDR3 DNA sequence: TGTGCCAGCAGCCAAGATAGGACAGGGGGCTTCGACGAGCAGTACTTC. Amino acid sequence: CASSQDRTGGFDEQYF. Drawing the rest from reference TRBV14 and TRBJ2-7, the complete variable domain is EAGVTQFPSHSVIEKGQTVTLRCDPISGHDNLYWYRRVMGKEIKFLLHFVKESKQDESGMPNNRFLAERTGGTYSTLKVQPAELEDSGVYFCASSQDRTGGFDEQYFGPGTRLTVT.

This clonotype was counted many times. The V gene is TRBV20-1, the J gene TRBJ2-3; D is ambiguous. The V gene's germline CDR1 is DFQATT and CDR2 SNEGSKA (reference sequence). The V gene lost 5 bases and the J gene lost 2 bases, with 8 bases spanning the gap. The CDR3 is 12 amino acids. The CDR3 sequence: CSAPPVTDTQYF. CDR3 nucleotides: TGCAGTGCTCCCCCGGTCACAGATACGCAGTATTTT.

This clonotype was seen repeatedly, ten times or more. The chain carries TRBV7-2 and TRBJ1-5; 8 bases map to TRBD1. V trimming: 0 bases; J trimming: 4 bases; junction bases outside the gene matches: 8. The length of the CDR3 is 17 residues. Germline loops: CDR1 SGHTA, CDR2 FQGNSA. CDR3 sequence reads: CASSLAAGGYGNQPQHF. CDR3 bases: TGTGCCAGCAGCTTAGCGGCAGGGGGCTATGGTAATCAGCCCCAGCATTTT.

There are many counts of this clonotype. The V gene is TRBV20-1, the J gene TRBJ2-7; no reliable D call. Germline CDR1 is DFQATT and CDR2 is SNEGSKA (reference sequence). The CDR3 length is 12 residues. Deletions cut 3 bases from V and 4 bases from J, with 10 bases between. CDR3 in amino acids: CSASAARYEQYF. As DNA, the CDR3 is TGCAGTGCTAGTGCGGCCAGGTACGAGCAGTACTTC.

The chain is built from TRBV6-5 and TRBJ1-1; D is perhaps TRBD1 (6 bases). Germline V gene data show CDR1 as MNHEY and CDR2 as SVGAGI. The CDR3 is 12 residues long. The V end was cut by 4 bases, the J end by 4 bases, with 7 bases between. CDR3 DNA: TGTGCCAGCAGTTCGACAGGCACTGAAGCTTTCTTT. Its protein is CASSSTGTEAFF.

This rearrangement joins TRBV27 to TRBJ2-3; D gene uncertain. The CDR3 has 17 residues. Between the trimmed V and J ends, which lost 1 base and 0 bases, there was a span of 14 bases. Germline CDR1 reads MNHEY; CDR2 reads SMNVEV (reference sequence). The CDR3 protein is CASSLWSGVRSTDTQYF. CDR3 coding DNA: TGTGCCAGCAGTTTATGGTCTGGGGTTCGGAGCACAGATACGCAGTATTTT.

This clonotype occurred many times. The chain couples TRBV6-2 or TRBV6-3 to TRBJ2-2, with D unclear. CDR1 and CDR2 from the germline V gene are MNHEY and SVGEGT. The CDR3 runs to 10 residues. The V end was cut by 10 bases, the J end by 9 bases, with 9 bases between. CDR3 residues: CATKNRELFF. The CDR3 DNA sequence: TGTGCCACAAAGAACCGGGAGCTGTTTTTT.

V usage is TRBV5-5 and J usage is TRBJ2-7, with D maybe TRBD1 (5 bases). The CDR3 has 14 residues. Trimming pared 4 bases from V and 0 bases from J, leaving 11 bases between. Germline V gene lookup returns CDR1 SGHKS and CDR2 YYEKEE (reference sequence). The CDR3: CASSAQDGSYEQYF. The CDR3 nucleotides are TGTGCCAGCAGCGCACAGGACGGCTCCTACGAGCAGTACTTC.

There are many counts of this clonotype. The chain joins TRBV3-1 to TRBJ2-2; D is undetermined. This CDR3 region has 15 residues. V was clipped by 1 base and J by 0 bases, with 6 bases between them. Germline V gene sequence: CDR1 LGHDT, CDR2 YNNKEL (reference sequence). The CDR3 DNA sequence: TGTGCCAGCAGCCAAGGTAGTGCGAACACCGGGGAGCTGTTTTTT. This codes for CASSQGSANTGELFF.

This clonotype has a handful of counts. CDR3 residues: CASSFYSGTEETQYF. The DNA for the CDR3 is TGCGCCAGCAGCTTCTATTCCGGGACGGAAGAGACCCAGTACTTC. This chain links TRBV5-1 with TRBJ2-5; D tentatively reads TRBD1 or TRBD2 (5 bases each). Trimming took 2 bases from V and 3 from J, leaving 14 bases between them. Germline CDR1 is SGHRS and CDR2 is YFSETQ. The CDR3 consists of 15 residues.

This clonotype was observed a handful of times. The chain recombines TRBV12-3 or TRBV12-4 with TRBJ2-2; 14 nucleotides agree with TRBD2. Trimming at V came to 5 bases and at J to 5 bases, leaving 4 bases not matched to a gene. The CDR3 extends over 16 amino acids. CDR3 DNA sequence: TGTGCCAGCAGTCAGAGGACTAGCGGGGGGACCGGGGAGCTGTTTTTT. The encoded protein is CASSQRTSGGTGELFF.

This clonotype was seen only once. The CDR3 sequence: CASGRTGGEETQYF. CDR3 coding DNA: TGTGCCAGCGGTAGAACAGGGGGCGAAGAGACCCAGTACTTC. The V and J genes are TRBV6-5 and TRBJ2-5, with 9 bases lining up with TRBD1. Germline V lookup: CDR1 MNHEY, CDR2 SVGAGI. The CDR3 has 14 residues. Trimming at V came to 8 bases and at J to 3 bases, leaving 7 bases not matched to a gene.

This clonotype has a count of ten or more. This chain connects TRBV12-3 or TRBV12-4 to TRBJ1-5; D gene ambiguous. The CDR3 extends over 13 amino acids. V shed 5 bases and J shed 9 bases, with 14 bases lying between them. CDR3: CASSVNTEGPQHF. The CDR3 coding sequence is TGTGCCAGCAGTGTAAACACCGAGGGGCCCCAGCATTTT.

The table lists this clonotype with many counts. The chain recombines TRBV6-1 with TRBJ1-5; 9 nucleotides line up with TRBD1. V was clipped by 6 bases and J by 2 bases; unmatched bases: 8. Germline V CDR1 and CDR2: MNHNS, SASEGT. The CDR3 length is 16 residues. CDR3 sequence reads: CASSPDRGIRNQPQHF. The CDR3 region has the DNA TGTGCCAGCAGCCCCGACAGGGGGATTCGCAATCAGCCCCAGCATTTT.

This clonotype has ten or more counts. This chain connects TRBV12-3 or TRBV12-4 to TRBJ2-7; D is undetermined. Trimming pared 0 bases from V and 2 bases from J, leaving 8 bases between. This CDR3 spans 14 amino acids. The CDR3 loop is CASSLALPAYEQYF. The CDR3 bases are TGTGCCAGCAGTTTAGCGCTCCCTGCCTACGAGCAGTACTTC.

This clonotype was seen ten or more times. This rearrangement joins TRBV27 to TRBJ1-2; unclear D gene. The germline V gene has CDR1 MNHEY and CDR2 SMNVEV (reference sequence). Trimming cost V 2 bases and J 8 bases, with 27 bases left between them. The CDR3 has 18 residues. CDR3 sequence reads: CASSLEGLAGSDIGGYTF. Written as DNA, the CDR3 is TGTGCCAGCAGTTTAGAGGGTTTGGCGGGCTCAGACATTGGGGGCTACACCTTC.

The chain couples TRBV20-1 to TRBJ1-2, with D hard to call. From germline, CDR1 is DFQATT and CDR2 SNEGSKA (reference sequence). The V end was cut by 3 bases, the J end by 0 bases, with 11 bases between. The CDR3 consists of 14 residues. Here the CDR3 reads CSASSPFSNYGYTF. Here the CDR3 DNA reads TGCAGTGCTAGTAGCCCATTTTCTAACTATGGCTACACCTTC.

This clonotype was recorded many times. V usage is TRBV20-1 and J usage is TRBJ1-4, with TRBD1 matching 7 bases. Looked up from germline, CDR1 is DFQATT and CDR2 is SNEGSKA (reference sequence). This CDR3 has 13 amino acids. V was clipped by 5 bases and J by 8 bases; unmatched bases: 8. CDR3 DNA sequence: TGCAGTGCTCGGGGACAGATGATCGAAAAACTGTTTTTT. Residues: CSARGQMIEKLFF.

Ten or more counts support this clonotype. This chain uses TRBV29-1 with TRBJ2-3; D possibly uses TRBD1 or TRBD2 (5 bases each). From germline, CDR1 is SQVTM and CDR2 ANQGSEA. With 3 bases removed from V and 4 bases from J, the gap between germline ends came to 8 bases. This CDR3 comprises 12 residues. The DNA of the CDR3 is TGCAGCGTTGACGGGGCTGCAGATACGCAGTATTTT. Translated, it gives CSVDGAADTQYF.

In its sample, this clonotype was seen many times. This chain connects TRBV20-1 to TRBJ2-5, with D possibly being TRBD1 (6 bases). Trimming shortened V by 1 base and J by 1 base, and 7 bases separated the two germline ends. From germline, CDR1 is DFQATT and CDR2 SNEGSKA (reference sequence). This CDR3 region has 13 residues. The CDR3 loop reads CSARVGAQETQYF. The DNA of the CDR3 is TGCAGTGCTAGAGTGGGGGCCCAAGAGACCCAGTACTTC.

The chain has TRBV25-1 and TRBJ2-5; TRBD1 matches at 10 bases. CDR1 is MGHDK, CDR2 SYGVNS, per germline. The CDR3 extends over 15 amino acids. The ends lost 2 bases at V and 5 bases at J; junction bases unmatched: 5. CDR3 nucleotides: TGTGCCAGCAGTGAACGGGACAGGGGTCGGGAGACCCAGTACTTC. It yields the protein CASSERDRGRETQYF.

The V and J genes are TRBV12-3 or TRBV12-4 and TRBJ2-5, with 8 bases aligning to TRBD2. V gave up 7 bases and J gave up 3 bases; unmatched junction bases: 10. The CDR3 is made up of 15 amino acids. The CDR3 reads CASIQTGLEKETQYF. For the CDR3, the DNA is TGTGCCAGCATCCAAACGGGACTAGAAAAAGAGACCCAGTACTTC.

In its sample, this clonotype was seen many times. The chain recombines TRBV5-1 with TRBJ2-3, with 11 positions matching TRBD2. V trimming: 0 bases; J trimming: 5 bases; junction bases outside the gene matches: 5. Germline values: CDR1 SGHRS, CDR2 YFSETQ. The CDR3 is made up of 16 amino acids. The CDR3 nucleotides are TGCGCCAGCAGCTTGGCAACTAGCGGGAGTGGAGATACGCAGTATTTT. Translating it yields CASSLATSGSGDTQYF.

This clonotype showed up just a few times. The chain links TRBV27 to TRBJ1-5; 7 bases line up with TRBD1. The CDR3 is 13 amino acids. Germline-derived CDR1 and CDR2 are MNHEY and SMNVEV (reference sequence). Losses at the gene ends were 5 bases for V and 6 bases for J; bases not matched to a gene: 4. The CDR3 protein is CASSTTGTQPQHF. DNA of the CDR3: TGTGCCAGCAGTACGACAGGGACTCAGCCCCAGCATTTT.

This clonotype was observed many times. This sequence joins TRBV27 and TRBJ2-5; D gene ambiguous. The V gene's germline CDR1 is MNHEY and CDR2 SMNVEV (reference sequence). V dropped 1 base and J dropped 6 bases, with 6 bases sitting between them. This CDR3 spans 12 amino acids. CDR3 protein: CASSLLGKTQYF. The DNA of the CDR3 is TGTGCCAGCAGTTTATTAGGGAAGACCCAGTACTTC.

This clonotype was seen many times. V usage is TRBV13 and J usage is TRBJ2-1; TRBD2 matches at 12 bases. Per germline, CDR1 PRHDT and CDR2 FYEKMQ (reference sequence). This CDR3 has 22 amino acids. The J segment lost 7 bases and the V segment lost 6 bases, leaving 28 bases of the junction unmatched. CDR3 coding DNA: TGTGCCAGCAGACTGAGGACTAGCGGGATTGGGGTCCCCTGGTTTGTTTTGAATGAGCAGTTCTTC. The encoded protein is CASRLRTSGIGVPWFVLNEQFF.